The subject of this entry is one T cell receptor (beta chain). Its specificity is unknown. The sample originates from a study of cytomegalovirus exposure and HLA in healthy donors. Study background: Unique TCRs from HLA-typed donors, 70 million to 85 million of them, were held in an early data release.

The PCR made use of 60 Vbeta and 13 Jbeta primers. Generated by immunoSEQ multiplex PCR, the TCRdb table keeps only in-frame clones and is missing some. The sample holds 150,000 to 200,000 clones, around four fifths seen once. The CDR3 is 18 residues long. With V trimmed by 1 base and J by 5 bases, 16 bases remained unmatched. Germline CDR1 SGHTA, CDR2 FQGNSA. General study findings and limits: Prediction of most subjects' HLA-A and HLA-B alleles by TCR beta sequences was reportedly accurate. Serostatus for CMV was the only available immune exposure information. Upon later analysis, TCR association rates were observed to vary by HLA locus, being highest for DRB1 and lowest for HLA-C.

V usage is TRBV7-2 and J usage is TRBJ1-2; 7 positions match TRBD1. This TCR came from a man younger than 35 in good health and CMV-seropositive. Sequencing used PBMCs. The CDR3 protein is CASSLEYEGAEALYGYTF. For the CDR3, the DNA is TGTGCCAGCAGCTTAGAATACGAGGGGGCGGAGGCCCTATATGGCTACACCTTC. The full variable domain, its missing parts supplied by reference TRBV7-2 and TRBJ1-2, is GAGVSQSPSNKVTEKGKDVELRCDPISGHTALYWYRQSLGQGLEFLIYFQGNSAPDKSGLPSDRFSAERTGGSVSTLTIQRTQQEDSAVYLCASSLEYEGAEALYGYTFGSGTRLTVV.